These 5 T cell receptor beta chains share one sample of origin, sequenced in a study of vaccination effects on CD4 cells after COVID-19 (dated by TCRdb to between 2022 and 2023). Library prep was done by the immunoSEQ multiplex PCR assay. TCRdb re-hosts the immuneACCESS table, in-frame sequences only. Its copies lack some clones; in the studies checked, an unresolved V gene accounts for under half of them, and the cause for the rest is not known. This sample lists tens of thousands of clones; roughly 70% were detected once. Clones ranked in the top ten supply around 20% of the sample. The ViraFEST assay stimulated PBMC with viral peptide pools and then used TCR sequencing to identify antigen-specific CD4+ T cell clonotypes by expansion. After about 9 days of culture, CD4+ T cells were isolated with the EasySep CD4+ T cell isolation kit. None of the healthy vaccine recipients had a prior SARS-CoV-2 infection, which was confirmed by nucleocapsid antibody tests that came back negative both before and after vaccination.

Their specific antigens are unknown. This sample comprised CD4+ T cells from PBMCs cultured with SARS-CoV-2 spike peptides, obtained before COVID-19 vaccination. The cell subset or site label of this sample denotes: SARS-CoV-2 spike overlapping peptide pool stimulation. All receptors derive from a human donor who received a COVID-19 vaccine.

This chain connects TRBV2 to TRBJ2-3; TRBD1 agrees at 10 bases. With 5 bases clipped from V and 6 bases from J, the junction kept 8 bases outside the gene matches. The germline V gene has CDR1 SNHLY and CDR2 FYNNEI. There are 15 residues in the CDR3. CDR3 DNA: TGTGCCAGCAGTTTAACAGGACAGGGGGTTGATACGCAGTATTTT. Amino acid sequence: CASSLTGQGVDTQYF.

This sequence joins TRBV10-1 and TRBJ2-1; 9 bases line up with TRBD2. The CDR3 covers 14 residues. V dropped 5 bases and J dropped 9; count of bases not matched to a gene: 8. Germline assignment: CDR1 WNHNN and CDR2 SYGVQD (reference sequence). This CDR3 is CASSLAGAQGEQFF. The DNA for the CDR3 is TGCGCCAGCAGTTTAGCGGGAGCGCAGGGTGAGCAGTTCTTC.

This sequence joins TRBV7-9 and TRBJ2-3; TRBD2 matches 8 bases. The germline gives CDR1 SEHNR, CDR2 FQNEAQ (reference sequence). Trimming cost V 5 bases and J 3 bases; bases outside gene matches: 4. The CDR3 runs 14 residues. The CDR3 protein is CASSASGGTDTQYF. The CDR3 DNA follows: TGTGCCAGCAGCGCAAGCGGGGGTACAGATACGCAGTATTTT.

The J gene is TRBJ2-2, the V gene TRBV7-9, with 7 bases aligning to TRBD1. V was pared by 1 base and J by 7 bases, with 6 bases of the junction left unmatched. The CDR3 extends over 15 amino acids. Germline V lookup: CDR1 SEHNR, CDR2 FQNEAQ (reference sequence). The CDR3 here is CASSLGQGDGGELFF. The CDR3 DNA is TGTGCCAGCAGCTTAGGGCAGGGGGACGGCGGGGAGCTGTTTTTT.

CDR3 sequence (DNA): TGTGCCAGCTGTGGATTACGCTCCTACGAGCAGTACTTC. Its translation: CASCGLRSYEQYF. V and J are TRBV2 and TRBJ2-7; D is unclear. Trimming shortened V by 8 bases and J by 0 bases, and 11 bases separated the two germline ends. CDR1 is SNHLY, CDR2 FYNNEI, per germline. This CDR3 spans 13 amino acids.